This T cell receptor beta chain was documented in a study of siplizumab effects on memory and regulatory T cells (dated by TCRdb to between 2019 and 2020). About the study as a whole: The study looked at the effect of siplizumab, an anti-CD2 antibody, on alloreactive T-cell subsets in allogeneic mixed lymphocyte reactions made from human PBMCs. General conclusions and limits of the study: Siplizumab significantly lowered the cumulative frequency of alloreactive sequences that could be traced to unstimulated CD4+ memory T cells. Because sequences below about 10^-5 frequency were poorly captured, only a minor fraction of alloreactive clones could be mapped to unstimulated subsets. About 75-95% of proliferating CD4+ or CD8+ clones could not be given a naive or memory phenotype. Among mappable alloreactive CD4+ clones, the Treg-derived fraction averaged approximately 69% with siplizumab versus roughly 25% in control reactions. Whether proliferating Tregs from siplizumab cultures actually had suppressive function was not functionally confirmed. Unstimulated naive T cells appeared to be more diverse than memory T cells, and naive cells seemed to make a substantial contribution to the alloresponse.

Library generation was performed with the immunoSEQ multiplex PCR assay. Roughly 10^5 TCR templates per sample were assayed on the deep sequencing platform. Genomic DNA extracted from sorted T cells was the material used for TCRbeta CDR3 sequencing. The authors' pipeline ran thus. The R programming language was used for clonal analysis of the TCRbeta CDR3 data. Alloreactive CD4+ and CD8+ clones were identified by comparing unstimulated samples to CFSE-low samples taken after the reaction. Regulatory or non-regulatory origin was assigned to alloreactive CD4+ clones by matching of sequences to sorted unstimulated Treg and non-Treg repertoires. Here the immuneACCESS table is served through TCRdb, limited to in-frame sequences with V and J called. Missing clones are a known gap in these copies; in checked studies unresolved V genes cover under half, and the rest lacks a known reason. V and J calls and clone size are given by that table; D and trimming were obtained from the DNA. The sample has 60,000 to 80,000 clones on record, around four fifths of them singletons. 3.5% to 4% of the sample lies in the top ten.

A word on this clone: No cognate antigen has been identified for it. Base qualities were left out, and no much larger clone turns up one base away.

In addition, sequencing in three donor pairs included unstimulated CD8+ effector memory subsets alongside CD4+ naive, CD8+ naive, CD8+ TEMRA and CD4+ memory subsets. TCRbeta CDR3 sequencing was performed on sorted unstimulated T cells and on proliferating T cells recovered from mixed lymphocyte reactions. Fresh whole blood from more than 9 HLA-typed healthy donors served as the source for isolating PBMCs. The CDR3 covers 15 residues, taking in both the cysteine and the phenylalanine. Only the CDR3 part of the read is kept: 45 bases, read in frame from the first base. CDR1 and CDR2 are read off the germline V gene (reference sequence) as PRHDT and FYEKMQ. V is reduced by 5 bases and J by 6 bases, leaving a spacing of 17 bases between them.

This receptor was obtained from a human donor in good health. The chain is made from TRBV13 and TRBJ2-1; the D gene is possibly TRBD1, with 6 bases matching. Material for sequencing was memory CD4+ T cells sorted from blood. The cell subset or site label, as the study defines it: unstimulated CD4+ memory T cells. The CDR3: CASSRPGESINEQFF. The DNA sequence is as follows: TGTGCCAGCAGCCGTCCAGGGGAGTCCATCAATGAGCAGTTCTTC. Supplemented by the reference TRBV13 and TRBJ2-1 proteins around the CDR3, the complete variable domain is AAGVIQSPRHLIKEKRETATLKCYPIPRHDTVYWYQQGPGQDPQFLISFYEKMQSDKGSIPDRFSAQQFSDYHSELNMSSLELGDSALYFCASSRPGESINEQFFGPGTRLTVL.